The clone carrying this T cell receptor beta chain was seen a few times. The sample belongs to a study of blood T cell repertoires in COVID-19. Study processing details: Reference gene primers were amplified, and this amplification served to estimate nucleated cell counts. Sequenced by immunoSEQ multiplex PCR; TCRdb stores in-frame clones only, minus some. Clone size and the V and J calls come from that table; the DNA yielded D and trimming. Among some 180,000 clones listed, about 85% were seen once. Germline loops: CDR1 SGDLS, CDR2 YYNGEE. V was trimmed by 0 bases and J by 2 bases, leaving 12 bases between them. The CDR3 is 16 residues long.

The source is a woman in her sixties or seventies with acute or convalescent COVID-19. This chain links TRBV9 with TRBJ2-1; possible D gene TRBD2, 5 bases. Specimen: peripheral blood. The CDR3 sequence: CASSVVERATYNEQFF. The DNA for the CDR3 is TGTGCCAGCAGCGTAGTAGAGAGGGCCACCTACAATGAGCAGTTCTTC.